The sequence of this T cell receptor beta chain was determined in a study of T cell changes during pregnancy in multiple sclerosis. This CDR3 has 15 amino acids. Trimming left V 2 bases short and J 2 bases short, with 10 bases between. Germline CDR1 is SGHTA and CDR2 is FQGNSA. Sequencing was performed with immunoSEQ multiplex PCR; in TCRdb, only in-frame clones are kept and a portion is missing. Of approximately 21,000 clones in the sample, 85% were seen once. In its sample, this clone ranks as medium-sized (0.01 to 0.1%). The sequences come from CD8+ T cells from peripheral blood mononuclear cells, collected in the first trimester of pregnancy. This rearrangement joins TRBV7-2 to TRBJ1-5; D is unresolved. This clonotype originated in a female donor in good health, enrolled as a control in a pregnancy study. The CDR3 sequence is CASSLTVAGNQPQHF. In DNA form, the CDR3 reads TGTGCCAGCAGCTTAACCGTAGCAGGCAATCAGCCCCAGCATTTT.